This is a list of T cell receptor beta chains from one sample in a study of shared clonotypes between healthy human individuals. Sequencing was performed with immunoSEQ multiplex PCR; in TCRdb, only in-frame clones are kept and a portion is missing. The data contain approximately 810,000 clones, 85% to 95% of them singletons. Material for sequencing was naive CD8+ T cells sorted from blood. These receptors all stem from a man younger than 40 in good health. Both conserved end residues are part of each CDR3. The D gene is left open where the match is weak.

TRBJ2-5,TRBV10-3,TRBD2,TGTGCCATCAGTGAGTATGAGCGGGAGGCGCAAGAGACCCAGTACTTC,CAISEYEREAQETQYF
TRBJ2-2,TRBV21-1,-,TGTGCCAGCAGCAAAGGATCGGGGCAGGGGGCGGCCGGGGAGCTGTTTTTT,CASSKGSGQGAAGELFF
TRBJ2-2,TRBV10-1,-,TGCGCCAGCAGTGAGGACCTTACAGGGTCCGGGGAGCTGTTTTTT,CASSEDLTGSGELFF
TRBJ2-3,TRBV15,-,TGTGCCACCAGCAGCCCACATCGGACTAACACAGATACGCAGTATTTT,CATSSPHRTNTDTQYF
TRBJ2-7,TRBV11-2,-,TGTGCCAGCAGCTTGGGCAAGCCCTACGAGCAGTACTTC,CASSLGKPYEQYF
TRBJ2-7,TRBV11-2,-,TGTGCCAGCAGCTTGACGGCGGGGGAGCAGTACTTC,CASSLTAGEQYF
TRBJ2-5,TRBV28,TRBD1,TGTGCCAGCAGCAAGGACAGGGGAGTTCAAGAGACCCAGTACTTC,CASSKDRGVQETQYF
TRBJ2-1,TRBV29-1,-,TGCAGCGCCATCAGGGTAGCCTACAATGAGCAGTTCTTC,CSAIRVAYNEQFF
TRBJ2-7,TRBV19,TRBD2,TGTGCCAGTAGTCCCGGCGTAGCGGGAGGCAAATACGAGCAGTACTTC,CASSPGVAGGKYEQYF
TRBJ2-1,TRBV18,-,TGTGCCAGCTCACCTCTCCGGGACCCCGGGTTCTTC,CASSPLRDPGFF
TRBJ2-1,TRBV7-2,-,TGTGCCAGCAGTAAGGCATTTGTTTTCGAGGGAGGCCCCTACAATGAGCAGTTCTTC,CASSKAFVFEGGPYNEQFF
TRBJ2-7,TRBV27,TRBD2,TGTGCCAGCAGTTTATCACGGCTAGCGGGACGCGAGCAGTACTTC,CASSLSRLAGREQYF
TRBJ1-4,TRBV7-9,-,TGTGCCAGCAGCCTCCCAGGACGGGGGCGCGTTGAAAAACTGTTTTTT,CASSLPGRGRVEKLFF
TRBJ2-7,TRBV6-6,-,TGTGCCAGCACGGGCGGAACCTCCTACGAGCAGTACTTC,CASTGGTSYEQYF
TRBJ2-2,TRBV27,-,TGTGCCGTTTACGCCGGGGAGCTGTTTTTT,CAVYAGELFF
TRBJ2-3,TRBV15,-,TGTGCCACCAAGGAGAGAACAGATACGCAGTATTTT,CATKERTDTQYF
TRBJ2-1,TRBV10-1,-,TGCGCCAGCAGTGAGTCGTTCGGGCGCAATGAGCAGTTCTTC,CASSESFGRNEQFF
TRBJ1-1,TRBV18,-,TGTGCCAGCTCACCAGCGTCCGGGACGGCGAACACTGAAGCTTTCTTT,CASSPASGTANTEAFF
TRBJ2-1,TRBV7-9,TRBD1,TGTGCCAGCAGCACGGGACAGTACAATGAGCAGTTCTTC,CASSTGQYNEQFF
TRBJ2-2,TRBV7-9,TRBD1,TGTGCCAGCAGTCCGCGTGGCCTGGGACAGGGTGACACCGGGGAGCTGTTTTTT,CASSPRGLGQGDTGELFF
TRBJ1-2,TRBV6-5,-,TGTGCCAGCAGTTCGGGGGAGGGCTATGGCTACACCTTC,CASSSGEGYGYTF
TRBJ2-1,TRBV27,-,TGTGCCAGCAGCTTCAGTCGTCAGTGGGATGAGCAGTTCTTC,CASSFSRQWDEQFF
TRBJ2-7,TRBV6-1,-,TGTGCCATCTTCAGCCGGGACAATTCCTACGAGCAGTACTTC,CAIFSRDNSYEQYF
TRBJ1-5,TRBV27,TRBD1,TGTGCCAGCAGTTCCCGGACAGGGAATCAGCCCCAGCATTTT,CASSSRTGNQPQHF
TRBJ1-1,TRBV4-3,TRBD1,TGCGCCAGCAGCCTAACGGGACAGGAAGCTTTCTTT,CASSLTGQEAFF
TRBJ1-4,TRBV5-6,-,TGTGCCAGCAGCTTGGCTTCCGACAGAGAAAATGAAAAACTGTTTTTT,CASSLASDRENEKLFF
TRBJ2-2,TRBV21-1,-,TGTGCCAGCAGCCTCCCCCGCCGTAGGGAGCTGTTTTTT,CASSLPRRRELFF
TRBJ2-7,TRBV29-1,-,TGCAGCGTTGTAGGAAGGGACGGGAGCTCCTACGAGCAGTACTTC,CSVVGRDGSSYEQYF
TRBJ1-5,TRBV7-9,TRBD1,TGTGCCAGCAGCTTAAGGGGCGGGACAGGGGGCCCTCAGCCCCAGCATTTT,CASSLRGGTGGPQPQHF
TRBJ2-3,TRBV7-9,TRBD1,TGTGCCAGCAGCCACAATCCCGGGACAGGGGATATAGATACGCAGTATTTT,CASSHNPGTGDIDTQYF
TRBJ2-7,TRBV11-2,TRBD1,TGTGCCAGCAGCTTAGGGGACAGCCGCGAGCAGTACTTC,CASSLGDSREQYF